A single sample is the source of the 17 T cell receptor beta chains below, sequenced in a study of cytomegalovirus exposure and HLA in healthy donors. Primers included in the PCR were 60 Vbeta and 13 Jbeta primers. Generated by immunoSEQ multiplex PCR, the TCRdb table keeps only in-frame clones and is missing some. The sample table includes around 130,000 clones. Sequencing was carried out using PBMCs. The receptors were gathered from a woman between 40 and 55 years old in good health and CMV-seronegative.

The rearrangement uses TRBV6-1 and TRBJ2-2, with a weak D call TRBD1 (8 bases). Germline V gene data show CDR1 as MNHNS and CDR2 as SASEGT. V lost 2 bases to trimming and J lost 6 bases, with 10 bases between them. The CDR3 is made up of 14 amino acids. The CDR3 DNA reads as TGTGCCAGCAGTGAAACAGGGGGGGCCGGGGAGCTGTTTTTT. It encodes CASSETGGAGELFF.

V gene TRBV7-2 combines with J gene TRBJ1-3; TRBD1 matches at 9 bases. This CDR3 comprises 14 residues. Germline trimming cut 6 bases from V and 3 bases from J; bases unmatched to any gene: 3. The germline gives CDR1 SGHTA, CDR2 FQGNSA. CDR3 residues: CASSSDRGGNTIYF. CDR3 nucleotides: TGTGCCAGCAGTTCGGACAGGGGTGGAAACACCATATATTTT.

The chain couples TRBV11-2 to TRBJ2-3; D not certain. V lost 1 base and J lost 3, with 8 bases in between. The CDR3 spans 14 residues. The germline V gene has CDR1 SGHAT and CDR2 FQNNGV. In DNA form, the CDR3 reads TGTGCCAGCAGCTTAGGGCAGTCGACAGATACGCAGTATTTT. Its translation: CASSLGQSTDTQYF.

The genes are TRBV7-3 and TRBJ2-1; weak D call: TRBD2 (6 bases). Germline V CDR1 and CDR2: SGHTA, FQGTGA. The CDR3 totals 18 residues. V lost 0 bases, J lost 6 bases, and 21 bases lay in between. The chain's CDR3 is CASSLTGGAGSRGNEQFF. Here the CDR3 DNA reads TGTGCCAGCAGCTTAACGGGGGGAGCGGGTTCGAGGGGCAATGAGCAGTTCTTC.

J is TRBJ2-3 and V is TRBV7-3; no clear D gene. CDR1 is SGHTA and CDR2 is FQGTGA in the germline V gene. The CDR3 extends over 12 amino acids. Trimming shortened V by 5 bases and J by 2 bases, and 5 bases separated the two germline ends. The CDR3 loop reads CASSPNTDTQYF. The DNA for the CDR3 is TGTGCCAGCAGCCCTAACACAGATACGCAGTATTTT.

The rearrangement joins TRBV4-1 to TRBJ1-1; D call uncertain. The germline V and J ends were trimmed by 1 base and 0 bases, with 9 bases remaining between them. The V gene's germline CDR1 is MGHRA and CDR2 YSYEKL. CDR3 length: 15 residues. The CDR3 protein is CASSQAVHLNTEAFF. The CDR3 DNA is TGCGCCAGCAGCCAAGCCGTTCACTTGAACACTGAAGCTTTCTTT.

This rearrangement joins TRBV18 to TRBJ2-7; tentative D call: TRBD2 (6 bases). There are 15 residues in the CDR3. The germline gives CDR1 KGHSH, CDR2 LQKENI. Trimming removed 3 bases at V and 5 bases at J, with 17 bases between. CDR3 sequence: CASSPTLGGSHEQYF. CDR3 bases: TGTGCCAGCTCACCCACCCTGGGAGGTTCCCACGAGCAGTACTTC.

The chain links TRBV9 to TRBJ1-1; tentative D call: TRBD1 (5 bases). CDR3 length: 15 amino acids. Per the germline V gene, CDR1 is SGDLS and CDR2 is YYNGEE. The ends were cut back, 4 bases at V and 0 bases at J, with 13 bases in the middle. The CDR3, as DNA: TGTGCCAGCAGCCGGGGCGGGGGGATGAACACTGAAGCTTTCTTT. Translating gives CASSRGGGMNTEAFF.

The chain uses TRBV29-1 and TRBJ2-7, with 12 bases that match TRBD2. The CDR3 is 13 amino acids. The germline V gene encodes CDR1 SQVTM and CDR2 ANQGSEA. After removal of 6 bases from V and 6 bases from J, the junction contained 6 bases not matched to a gene. The CDR3 coding sequence is TGCAGCGTGTCTAGCGGGGGGGCTATCGAGCAGTACTTC. As protein: CSVSSGGAIEQYF.

The genes are TRBV15 and TRBJ1-2; D is undetermined. Germline CDR1 LNHNV, CDR2 YYDKDF (reference sequence). V lost 0 bases to trimming and J lost 4 bases, with 9 bases between them. The CDR3 has 14 residues. The CDR3 loop is CATSRDRRLYGYTF. The DNA of the CDR3 is TGTGCCACCAGCAGAGATAGGAGACTCTATGGCTACACCTTC.

V usage is TRBV9 and J usage is TRBJ2-5; unclear D gene. The CDR3 is 15 amino acids. In germline, CDR1 is SGDLS, CDR2 YYNGEE. Trimming removed 0 bases at V and 4 bases at J, with 13 bases between. The CDR3 sequence: CASSVERQPGETQYF. CDR3 DNA sequence: TGTGCCAGCAGCGTAGAGAGACAACCAGGAGAGACCCAGTACTTC.

The chain combines TRBV11-1 with TRBJ1-4, with 8 bases matching TRBD1. From germline, CDR1 is SGHAT and CDR2 FQDESV (reference sequence). V lost 3 bases to trimming and J lost 10 bases; unmatched junction nucleotides: 4. There are 13 residues in the CDR3. The CDR3 DNA is TGTGCCAGCAGCTTCCAGGGGGCTGGAAAACTGTTTTTT. Translated: CASSFQGAGKLFF.

This chain uses TRBV9 with TRBJ2-7, with D uncertain. CDR3 size: 19 residues. Germline V gene sequence: CDR1 SGDLS, CDR2 YYNGEE. Trimming shortened V by 0 bases and J by 0 bases, and 22 bases separated the two germline ends. CDR3: CASSVGRVRKGTFSYEQYV. The CDR3 coding sequence is TGTGCCAGCAGCGTAGGAAGAGTCAGGAAAGGAACTTTCTCCTACGAGCAGTACGTC.

The chain links TRBV6-1 to TRBJ1-2, with 7 bases that match TRBD1. After removal of 8 bases from V and 5 bases from J, the junction contained 14 bases not matched to a gene. Germline V gives CDR1 MNHNS, CDR2 SASEGT. This CDR3 has 15 amino acids. The CDR3 here is CASVGFLGGRYGYTF. CDR3 DNA: TGTGCCAGCGTCGGGTTTTTAGGGGGCAGGTATGGCTACACCTTC.

The chain joins TRBV19 to TRBJ1-1; possibly TRBD1 for D (5 bases). CDR1 LNHDA and CDR2 SQIVND come from the germline V gene (reference sequence). V was shortened by 6 bases and J by 1 base, with 15 bases between the two germline ends. The CDR3 length is 15 residues. CDR3 loop: CASRMGQGPNTEAFF. CDR3 sequence (DNA): TGTGCCAGTAGAATGGGGCAGGGCCCGAACACTGAAGCTTTCTTT.

The chain employs TRBV11-2 and TRBJ1-5, with no clear D. V was trimmed by 3 bases and J by 3 bases, leaving 6 bases between them. The CDR3 spans 13 residues. In germline, CDR1 is SGHAT, CDR2 FQNNGV. DNA of the CDR3: TGTGCCAGCAGCTTCGACTTCAATCAGCCCCAGCATTTT. Encoded protein: CASSFDFNQPQHF. Full variable domain (remainder filled in from reference TRBV11-2 and TRBJ1-5): EAGVAQSPRYKIIEKRQSVAFWCNPISGHATLYWYQQILGQGPKLLIQFQNNGVVDDSQLPKDRFSAERLKGVDSTLKIQPAKLEDSAVYLCASSFDFNQPQHFGDGTRLSIL.

This chain uses TRBV14 with TRBJ1-6, with 7 bases identical to TRBD1. Germline V lookup: CDR1 SGHDN, CDR2 FVKESK. V lost 6 bases to trimming and J lost 5 bases; unmatched junction nucleotides: 4. The length of the CDR3 is 14 residues. CDR3 sequence: CASRPTGNNSPLHF. In nucleotides, the CDR3 is TGTGCCAGCAGACCGACAGGGAATAATTCACCCCTCCACTTT.